This T cell receptor (beta chain) was recorded in a study of blood T cell repertoires in COVID-19. TCRdb's copy holds only in-frame clones and misses some; the assay was immunoSEQ multiplex PCR. The sample has some 200,000 clones, roughly 84% seen once; the top ten hold 14%. This clone was recorded only once. Germline values: CDR1 MNHEY, CDR2 SVGAGI. Deletions cut 10 bases from V and 1 base from J, with 7 bases between. The CDR3 extends over 11 amino acids. The sample was peripheral blood. The TCR sequence derives from a woman in her seventies with COVID-19, enrolled during active disease. The chain couples TRBV6-5 to TRBJ1-1; no firm D call. The CDR3 loop reads CATQKNTEAFF. The CDR3 region has the DNA TGTGCCACTCAGAAGAACACTGAAGCTTTCTTT.